This T cell receptor beta chain was sequenced during a study of cytomegalovirus exposure and HLA in healthy donors. Notes on the study in general: Rarity characterized most TCR sequences, yet some public TCRs appeared in many donors.

A multiplex PCR was run with 60 Vbeta primers and 13 Jbeta primers. Repertoires were generated with immunoSEQ multiplex PCR, while TCRdb's copy carries only in-frame clones and drops some. The table includes about 89,000 clones, about 85% detected once. CDR1 is MDHEN, CDR2 SYDVKM, per germline. CDR3 length: 14 amino acids. J was trimmed by 6 bases and V by 4 bases; bases with no gene match: 5. Worth noting for this clone: Its antigen remains unknown.

Sequenced sample: PBMCs. This clonotype was obtained from a man in his forties in good health and CMV-seropositive. The V and J genes are TRBV28 and TRBJ2-4; 8 bases are a match to TRBD2. CDR3 region: CASSSAGVGNIQYF. The CDR3 bases are TGTGCCAGCAGTTCAGCGGGAGTGGGAAACATTCAGTACTTC.